This TCR beta chain was profiled in a study of T cell repertoires in ileal Crohn's disease. In its sample, this clone was seen once. The CDR3 contains 12 residues. J gave up 5 bases and V 6 bases, and 2 bases lay outside the gene matches. The germline V gene encodes CDR1 SGDLS and CDR2 YYNGEE. Indicated time point: inflamed ileum from the surgical specimen. The repertoire was sequenced with immunoSEQ multiplex PCR; TCRdb's copy has only in-frame clones and lacks some. Of approximately 6,600 clones in the sample, approximately 83% were seen once. This clonotype originated in an adult with Crohn's disease. The chain links TRBV9 to TRBJ2-5; 9 positions match TRBD1. Material: ileal tissue. The CDR3 region is CASNRGQETQYF. The CDR3 DNA reads as TGTGCCAGCAACAGGGGGCAGGAGACCCAGTACTTC.